This T cell receptor beta chain was recovered during a study of identical twins. The study, taken as a whole, reports: The abundant beta clonotypes from cord blood had fewer insertions, and memory repertoires had none of this. With monozygotic twins, out-of-frame TCR alpha sharing exceeded what models estimated.

This clonotype was seen only a few times. As yet, its antigen is unknown. MiXCR, applied by TCRdb to the 5' RACE reads, yields one record per CDR3 protein. The sample shows about 520,000 distinct CDR3 sequences, around 20% of them seen only once. Germline CDR1 reads LGHNA; CDR2 reads YSLEER. The CDR3 sequence is 16 residues long. V dropped 2 bases and J dropped 1 base, with 13 bases sitting between them. In addition, the sample was reused for a study of T cells expressing NK-cell markers. From that study: It was from sorted CD3+CD56+NKG2C+, CD3+CD56+NKG2C- and CD3+CD56-NKG2C+ T cells that TCR beta repertoires came. About 1.0-7.0% of CD8+ T cells in more than 5 donors belonged to dominant NKG2C+ clonotypes.

What was sequenced was CD4+ T cells sorted from blood. The clonotype was recovered from a woman younger than 35 in good health. The chain employs TRBV4-3 and TRBJ2-3, with D perhaps TRBD2 (5 bases). The CDR3, as DNA: TGCGCCAGCAGCCAACCGCGCATCGGGGGCACAGATACGCAGTATTTT. Its protein is CASSQPRIGGTDTQYF.